This T cell receptor (beta chain) derives from a study of blood T cell repertoires in COVID-19. Study information: The study drew acute and convalescent COVID-19 samples from the United States, Italy and Spain.

The V gene lost 4 bases and the J gene lost 0 bases, with 7 bases spanning the gap. Germline lookup yields CDR1 LNHDA and CDR2 SQIVND (reference sequence). The CDR3 length is 15 residues. The sample holds one count of this clone. The table came from immunoSEQ multiplex PCR; TCRdb's copy has only in-frame clones and leaves some out. This table has 380,000 or so clones, around 87% appearing once. Those who participated ranged in age from roughly 18 to 90 years and resided in about 24 US areas. Cohorts were assigned according to the clinical history that participants reported. The sequenced sample was PBMCs or T cells enriched from blood (not recorded which). The source of this sequence is a man aged 25-45 years who had recovered from COVID-19. The rearrangement uses TRBV19 and TRBJ2-6; TRBD2 might be the D (6 bases). The CDR3 coding sequence is TGTGCCAGTAGTAGGGACTCCTCTGGGGCCAACGTCCTGACTTTC. This encodes CASSRDSSGANVLTF.